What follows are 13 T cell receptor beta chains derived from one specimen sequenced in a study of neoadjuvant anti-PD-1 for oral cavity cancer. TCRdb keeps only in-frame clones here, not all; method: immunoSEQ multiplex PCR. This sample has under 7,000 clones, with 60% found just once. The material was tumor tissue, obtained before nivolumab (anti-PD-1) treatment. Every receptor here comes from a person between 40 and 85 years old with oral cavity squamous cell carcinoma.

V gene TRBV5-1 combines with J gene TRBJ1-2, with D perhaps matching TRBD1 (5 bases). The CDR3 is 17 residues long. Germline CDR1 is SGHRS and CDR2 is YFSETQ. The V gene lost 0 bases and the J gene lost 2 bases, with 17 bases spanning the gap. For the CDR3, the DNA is TGCGCCAGCAGCTTGGGAAGGGCCCGGGGGAAAAACTATGGCTACACCTTC. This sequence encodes CASSLGRARGKNYGYTF.

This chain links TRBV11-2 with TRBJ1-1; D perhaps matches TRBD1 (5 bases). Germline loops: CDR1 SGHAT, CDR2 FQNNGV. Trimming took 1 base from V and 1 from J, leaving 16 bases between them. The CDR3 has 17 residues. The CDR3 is CASSLGGTREGNTEAFF. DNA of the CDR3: TGTGCCAGCAGCTTAGGAGGGACCCGGGAAGGGAACACTGAAGCTTTCTTT.

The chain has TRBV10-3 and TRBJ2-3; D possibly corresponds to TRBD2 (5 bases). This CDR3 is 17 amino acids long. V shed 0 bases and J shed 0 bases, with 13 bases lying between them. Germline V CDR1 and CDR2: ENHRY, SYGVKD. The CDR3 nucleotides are TGTGCCATCAGTGAGTCAAATAGCGACCCTAGCACAGATACGCAGTATTTT. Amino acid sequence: CAISESNSDPSTDTQYF.

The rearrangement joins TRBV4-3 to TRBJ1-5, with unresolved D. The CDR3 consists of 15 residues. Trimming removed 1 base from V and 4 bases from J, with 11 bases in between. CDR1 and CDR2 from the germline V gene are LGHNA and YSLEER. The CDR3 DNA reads TGCGCCAGCAGCCAAGCTCGGGGAATTAATCAGCCCCAGCATTTT. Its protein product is CASSQARGINQPQHF.

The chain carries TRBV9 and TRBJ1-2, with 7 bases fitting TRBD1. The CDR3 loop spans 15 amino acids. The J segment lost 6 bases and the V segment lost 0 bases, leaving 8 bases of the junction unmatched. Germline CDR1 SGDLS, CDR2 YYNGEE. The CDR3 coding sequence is TGTGCCAGCAGCGTAGCTACGACAGGGAGAGATGGCTACACCTTC. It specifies CASSVATTGRDGYTF.

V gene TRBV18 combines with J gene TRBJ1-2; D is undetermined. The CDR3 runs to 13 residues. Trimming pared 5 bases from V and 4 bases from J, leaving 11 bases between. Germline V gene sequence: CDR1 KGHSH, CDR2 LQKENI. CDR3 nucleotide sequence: TGTGCCAGCTCAGATGTCCTCGGCTATGGCTACACCTTC. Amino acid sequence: CASSDVLGYGYTF.

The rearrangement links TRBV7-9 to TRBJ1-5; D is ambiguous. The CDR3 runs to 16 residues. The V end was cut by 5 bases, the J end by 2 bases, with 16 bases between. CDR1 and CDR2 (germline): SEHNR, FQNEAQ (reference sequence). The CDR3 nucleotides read TGTGCCAGCAGCCCCTACTCGTTTCGTGGCAATCAGCCCCAGCATTTT. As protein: CASSPYSFRGNQPQHF.

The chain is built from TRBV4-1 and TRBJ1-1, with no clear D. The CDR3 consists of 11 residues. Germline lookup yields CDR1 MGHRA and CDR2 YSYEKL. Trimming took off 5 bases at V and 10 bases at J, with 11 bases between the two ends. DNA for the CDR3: TGCGCCAGCAGCAATAGTGGGATAGCTTTCTTT. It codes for CASSNSGIAFF.

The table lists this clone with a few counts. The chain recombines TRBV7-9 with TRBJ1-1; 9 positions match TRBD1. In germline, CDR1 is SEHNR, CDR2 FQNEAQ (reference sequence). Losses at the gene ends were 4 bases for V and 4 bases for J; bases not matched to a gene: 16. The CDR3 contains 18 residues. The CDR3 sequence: CASSWGTGTGWRSTEAFF. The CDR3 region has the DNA TGTGCCAGCAGCTGGGGAACCGGGACAGGGTGGCGAAGCACTGAAGCTTTCTTT.

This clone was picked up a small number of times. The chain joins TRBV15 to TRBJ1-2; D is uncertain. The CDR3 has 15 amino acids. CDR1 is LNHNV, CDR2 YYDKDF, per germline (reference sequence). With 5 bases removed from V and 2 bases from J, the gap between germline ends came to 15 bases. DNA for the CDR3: TGTGCCACCAGCCCAGGCCTTGCCGGCAACTATGGCTACACCTTC. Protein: CATSPGLAGNYGYTF.

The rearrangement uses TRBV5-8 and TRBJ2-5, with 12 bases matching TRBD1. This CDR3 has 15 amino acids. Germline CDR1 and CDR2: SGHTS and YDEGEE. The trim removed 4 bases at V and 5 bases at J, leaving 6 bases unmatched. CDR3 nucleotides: TGTGCCAGCAGCCTGGGACAGGGGGCGAGGGAGACCCAGTACTTC. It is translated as CASSLGQGARETQYF.

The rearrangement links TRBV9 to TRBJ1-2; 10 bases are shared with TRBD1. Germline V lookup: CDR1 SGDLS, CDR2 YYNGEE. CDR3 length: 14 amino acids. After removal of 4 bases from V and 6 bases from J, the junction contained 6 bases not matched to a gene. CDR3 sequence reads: CASSIDRGRDGYTF. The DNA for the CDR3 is TGTGCCAGCAGCATCGACAGGGGGCGAGATGGCTACACCTTC.

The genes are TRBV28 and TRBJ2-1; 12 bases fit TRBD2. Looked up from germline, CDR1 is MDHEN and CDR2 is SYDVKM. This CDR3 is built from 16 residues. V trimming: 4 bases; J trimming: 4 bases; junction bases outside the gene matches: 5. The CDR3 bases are TGTGCCAGCAGTTCCCCCGGGACTAGCGGGTACAATGAGCAGTTCTTC. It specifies CASSSPGTSGYNEQFF. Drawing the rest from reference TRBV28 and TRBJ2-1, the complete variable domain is DVKVTQSSRYLVKRTGEKVFLECVQDMDHENMFWYRQDPGLGLRLIYFSYDVKMKEKGDIPEGYSVSREKKERFSLILESASTNQTSMYLCASSSPGTSGYNEQFFGPGTRLTVL.